This T cell receptor beta chain was sequenced for a study of shared clonotypes between healthy human individuals. With 4 bases clipped from V and 5 bases from J, the junction kept 3 bases outside the gene matches. CDR1 is SGHRS, CDR2 YFSETQ, per germline. This CDR3 region has 14 residues. The table came from immunoSEQ multiplex PCR; TCRdb's copy has only in-frame clones and leaves some out. The top ten hold 1.2% of the sample, which has over a million clones, more than 95% seen once. The rearrangement joins TRBV5-1 to TRBJ2-1, with 10 bases fitting TRBD1. Sequenced material: naive CD4+ T cells sorted from blood. Subset: CD45RA+ positively selected. The receptor comes from a man under 40 in good health. The CDR3 DNA follows: TGCGCCAGCAGCAAGGGACAGGGGAACAATGAGCAGTTCTTC. Encoded protein: CASSKGQGNNEQFF.